One and the same sample provided the 2 T cell receptor beta chains below, sequenced in a study of TIL therapy for anti-PD-1-resistant metastatic lung cancer. Stated time point: pre-treatment sample, taken before nivolumab and TIL therapy. The immunoSEQ assay was v3. Method: immunoSEQ multiplex PCR; TCRdb's copy keeps in-frame clones and lacks some. The data contain tens of thousands of clones, 70% to 80% of them seen just once; the ten biggest clones take up roughly 16%. Sequenced material: blood, taken at baseline. Every receptor here comes from a man aged 65 to 79 with non-small cell lung cancer.

The V and J genes are TRBV10-3 and TRBJ2-7; 7 bases are shared with TRBD1. V lost 6 bases and J lost 6; bases outside the gene matches: 14. Germline V lookup: CDR1 ENHRY, CDR2 SYGVKD. The CDR3 length is 15 residues. CDR3 bases: TGTGCCATCAGGAACACCGACAGGGTCCTGGGCGAGCAGTACTTC. Protein sequence: CAIRNTDRVLGEQYF.

The J gene is TRBJ2-3, the V gene TRBV4-1; D gene unclear. Germline values: CDR1 MGHRA, CDR2 YSYEKL. The ends were cut back, 2 bases at V and 5 bases at J, with 11 bases in the middle. The CDR3 is 14 residues long. The CDR3 region has the DNA TGCGCCAGCAGCCAAAAGCTAAATGAAGATACGCAGTATTTT. Encoded protein: CASSQKLNEDTQYF.